Below are 11 T cell receptor beta chains sequenced from a single sample in a study of blood T cells in healthy people across ages. The second PCR ran about 7 to 12 cycles with a sample-barcoded 5' primer and J-beta primers. Using its own MiXCR run on the 5' RACE reads, TCRdb lists one record per CDR3 protein. The sample contains just under 900,000 distinct CDR3 sequences, about 28% of which appear only once. Sequences were obtained from blood. These TCRs come from a woman older than 75 in good health.

The sample holds many counts of this clonotype. V gene TRBV6-5 combines with J gene TRBJ2-5; tentatively, D is TRBD1 or TRBD2 (6 bases each). The V end lost 5 bases, the J end lost 5 bases, and 12 bases lay between the germline ends. The CDR3 consists of 13 residues. CDR1 and CDR2 (germline): MNHEY, SVGAGI. The CDR3 sequence is CASSMIGGETQYF. CDR3 nucleotide sequence: TGTGCCAGCAGTATGATCGGGGGCGAGACCCAGTACTTC.

The CDR3 protein is CASSRMGGSEQYF. The CDR3 nucleotides read TGTGCCAGCAGCCGTATGGGGGGTAGTGAGCAGTACTTC. This chain connects TRBV7-2 to TRBJ2-5; TRBD2 might be the D (6 bases). The CDR3 is made up of 13 amino acids. Between the trimmed V and J ends, which lost 5 bases and 11 bases, there was a span of 18 bases. CDR1 and CDR2 from the germline V gene are SGHTA and FQGNSA. Looking up the rest from reference TRBV7-2 and TRBJ2-5 gives the full variable domain: GAGVSQSPSNKVTEKGKDVELRCDPISGHTALYWYRQSLGQGLEFLIYFQGNSAPDKSGLPSDRFSAERTGGSVSTLTIQRTQQEDSAVYLCASSRMGGSEQYFGPGTRLLVL.

This clonotype was seen many times. This chain connects TRBV2 to TRBJ2-1; D is perhaps TRBD1 (6 bases). The germline V and J ends were trimmed by 6 bases and 15 bases, with 24 bases remaining between them. Germline CDR1 and CDR2: SNHLY and FYNNEI. The CDR3 length is 14 residues. The CDR3 reads CASSDSLRGGVTFF. DNA of the CDR3: TGTGCCAGCAGCGATTCCCTCAGGGGCGGTGTAACGTTCTTC. Complete variable domain (other parts from reference TRBV2 and TRBJ2-1): EPEVTQTPSHQVTQMGQEVILRCVPISNHLYFYWYRQILGQKVEFLVSFYNNEISEKSEIFDDQFSVERPDGSNFTLKIRSTKLEDSAMYFCASSDSLRGGVTFFGPGTRLTVL.

With respect to this clonotype: Compared with germline, one end of the junction differs, possibly owing to a read error. The chain couples TRBV6-6 to TRBJ1-4; D remains ambiguous. CDR3 length: 13 residues. Looked up from germline, CDR1 is MNHNY and CDR2 is SVGAGI (reference sequence). The CDR3 coding sequence is TGTGCCAGCAGGGGTGGGAATAATGAAAAACGGTTTTTT. Protein sequence: CASRGGNNEKRFF.

This clonotype was seen many times. The chain carries TRBV12-3 or TRBV12-4 and TRBJ2-4, with D unresolved. V lost 0 bases and J 3 bases, leaving 9 bases between the germline ends. The CDR3 contains 15 residues. This CDR3 reads CASSLASRVKNIQYF. The CDR3 coding sequence is TGTGCCAGCAGTTTAGCTTCTAGGGTCAAAAACATTCAGTACTTC.

On this clonotype: A read error is possible here, since a much larger clone lies one base away. The chain recombines TRBV19 with TRBJ2-1, with TRBD1 identical over 8 bases. This CDR3 is 15 amino acids long. Germline trimming cut 3 bases from V and 7 bases from J; bases unmatched to any gene: 8. Germline lookup yields CDR1 LNHDA and CDR2 SQIVND (reference sequence). The CDR3 is CASSMAGGTGNEQFF. CDR3 in DNA: TGTGCCAGTAGTATGGCAGGGGGCACGGGGAATGAGCAGTTCTTC.

As to this clonotype: Sequence at one end of the junction differs from germline and may be a read error. The rearrangement uses TRBV7-9 and TRBJ2-3; 7 positions match TRBD1. Germline CDR1 reads SEHNR; CDR2 reads FQNEAQ (reference sequence). This CDR3 has 14 amino acids. The CDR3, as DNA: TGTGCCAGCAGCCCCAAGATAGGGACAGATGCGCAGTATTTT. Its protein is CASSPKIGTDAQYF. The full variable domain, completed using reference TRBV7-9 and TRBJ2-3, is DTGVSQNPRHKITKRGQNVTFRCDPISEHNRLYWYRQTLGQGPEFLTYFQNEAQLEKSRLLSDRFSAERPKGSFSTLEIQRTEQGDSAMYLCASSPKIGTDAQYFGPGTRLTVL.

Regarding this clonotype: The junction does not match germline at one end; this may be a read error. The chain is built from TRBV12-3 or TRBV12-4 and TRBJ2-5; the D gene is possibly TRBD2 (5 bases). The CDR3 is 15 amino acids. In DNA, the CDR3 is TGTGCCAGCAGTCTCCCCTTGGAGGAGCGAGAGGCCCAGTACTTC. Encoded protein: CASSLPLEEREAQYF.

In its sample, this clonotype was seen a few times. This may be a read error, as it is one base from a much larger clone. The rearrangement uses TRBV7-8 and TRBJ2-1, with D tentatively TRBD2 (6 bases). The CDR3 is 11 residues long. Germline CDR1 and CDR2: SGHVS and FQNEAQ. Written as DNA, the CDR3 is TGTGCCAGCGGCTTCGGACTAGAGCAGTTCTTC. Amino acids: CASGFGLEQFF. The full variable domain, rest sourced from reference TRBV7-8 and TRBJ2-1, is GAGVSQSPRYKVAKRGQDVALRCDPISGHVSLFWYQQALGQGPEFLTYFQNEAQLDKSGLPSDRFFAERPEGSVSTLKIQRTQQEDSAVYLCASGFGLEQFFGPGTRLTVL.

This clonotype was seen ten or more times. The V gene is TRBV11-2, the J gene TRBJ2-3; maybe TRBD2 (5 bases). V was trimmed by 4 bases and J by 3 bases, leaving 11 bases between them. From germline, CDR1 is SGHAT and CDR2 FQNNGV. The CDR3 is 14 amino acids. The CDR3 nucleotides read TGTGCCAGCAGCTCGAGGGCCTATACAGATACGCAGTATTTT. It codes for CASSSRAYTDTQYF.

About this clonotype itself: Just one base apart from a much larger clone, this may be a read error. This chain uses TRBV20-1 with TRBJ2-1; 11 bases agree with TRBD2. The DNA end favors TRBJ2-7, so the J call may be wrong. The CDR3 sequence is 13 residues long. The V gene's germline CDR1 is DFQATT and CDR2 SNEGSKA (reference sequence). This CDR3 is CSAISGGVNEQYF. The CDR3 DNA sequence: TGCAGCGCCATTAGCGGGGGGGTCAATGAGCAGTACTTC.